This note documents a single TCR beta chain sequence. The antigen is unknown. This entry comes from a study of siplizumab effects on memory and regulatory T cells. Study-wide points: Poor capture below about 10^-5 frequency left most alloreactive clones unmapped to unstimulated subsets. Apparently key alloresponse contributors, naive T cells also seemed more diverse than memory cells. Siplizumab significantly lowered the alloreactive sequences that could be traced to unstimulated CD4+ memory cells. Of the proliferating CD4+ or CD8+ clones, roughly 80-96% lacked a naive or memory phenotype that could be assigned.

The data were produced by immunoSEQ multiplex PCR, yet TCRdb's version contains in-frame clones alone and is incomplete. In the table there are 80,000 to 130,000 clones, 80% to 95% of which are singletons. Source material: CD4+ T cells sorted from blood. The clonotype comes from a human donor in good health. Some clones in this sample may be carry-over from other donors' samples.

The chain's CDR3 is CASSASGGSTEAFF. The CDR3 nucleotides read TGTGCCAGCAGCGCATCCGGGGGGAGCACTGAAGCTTTCTTT. The gene calls are TRBV9 and TRBJ1-1; tentatively, D is TRBD1 (5 bases). Trimming took off 3 bases at V and 4 bases at J, with 13 bases between the two ends. The CDR3 length is 14 residues. Germline V gene lookup returns CDR1 SGDLS and CDR2 YYNGEE.